One TCR beta chain is described in this entry. The antigen this receptor binds is unknown. Each sample's TRB amplification started from about 250 ng of peripheral blood genomic DNA, which corresponds to tens of thousands of genome equivalents. TRB rearrangements were amplified by multiplex PCR following a touch-down protocol, with the TRB-A and TRB-B primer pools mixed in one tube. Illumina adapters and sample indices were added to the amplicons through two consecutive PCR reactions using Phusion HS II polymerase. The amplicons were gel-purified using the NucleoSpin Gel and PCR Clean-up kit, after which quantification was performed by Qubit and quality was checked on an Agilent 2100 Bioanalyzer. Sequencing of the libraries was done on an Illumina MiSeq with paired-end, single-indexed, 600-cycle runs. In the authors' own workflow: Alignment and assembly of TRB reads were performed with MiXCR version 2.1.12 and the default MiXCR reference library. A clone was defined by each unique CDR3 nucleotide sequence, and the analysis included only productive sequences with two or more reads. Alpha-parameterized diversity profiles (alpha 0 to 5), including the Shannon (alpha 1) and Simpson (alpha 2) indices, were computed with an R script to assess repertoire diversity. The tcR package was used to compute combinatorial TRB VJ usage, and cohorts were compared on this usage by principal component analysis with ade4. TCRbeta CDR3s were clustered with GLIPH on cohort pairs matched by age and read depth, and cluster frequencies were compared by Wilcoxon test. Following TCRdb reprocessing, every CDR3 protein sequence forms one entry, and DNA is not provided. The V and J calls and clone size come from TCRdb's table, not from the authors' own analysis. The table for this sample shows 2,000 or so distinct CDR3 sequences. The ten biggest clones cover around 50% of the sample.

These data originate in a study of T cell clusters in autoimmune cytopenias (dated 2019 in TCRdb). Some background on the complete study: Per sample, TRB sequencing gave a median depth of about 52,000 reads and a median of roughly 2,500 distinct TRB clonotypes. TRB and IGH repertoires from peripheral blood were sequenced in autoimmune cytopenia patients at active disease and during treatment follow-up, with healthy, CLL and autoimmune hepatitis controls included alongside. The goal of the study was to determine whether autoimmune cytopenia patients have a disease-specific immune repertoire signature that could serve as a blood-based biomarker. What the research found in general, with its limitations: The GLIPH analysis suggested a lack of physiological T cell clusters in primary autoimmune cytopenia patients, since roughly 50 clusters were exclusive to healthy donors whereas approximately 17 were exclusive to patients. TRB repertoire shifts, with less even repertoires observed in secondary cytopenia and CLL, were mostly attributed to lymphoma bias rather than autoimmunity. In the comparison of secondary cytopenia with CLL, the cluster-lack signature was not observed, apparently because the dominant lymphoma-associated repertoire masked the signature. Compared with active autoimmune hepatitis patients, healthy donors had almost three times as many exclusive TRB clusters, a finding consistent with an autoimmunity-wide signature. The T cell clusters were defined in silico only, and their functional role remained to be validated experimentally.

Input material: peripheral blood. This clonotype was obtained from a human donor with an autoimmune cytopenia or autoimmune hepatitis (not recorded which).

The CDR3 amino acid sequence is: CASSIRGANTEAFF. In this chain, TRBV19 is recombined with TRBJ1-1; TCRdb picks TRBD1, but there is no DNA to check that call. From the cysteine up to the phenylalanine, the CDR3 has a length of 14 residues. No DNA is given. CDR1 is given as LNHDA and CDR2 as SQIVND, both from the germline V gene (reference sequence).